This is a list of T cell receptor beta chains from one sample in a study of vaccination and CD4 T cells after COVID-19. These receptors' antigens are unknown. One entry per CDR3 protein, called by TCRdb with MiXCR from the PCR reads. The repertoire includes 20,000 or so distinct CDR3 sequences, under 65% of them detected once, and roughly 9.7% sits in the top ten. Sample: CD4+ T cells from blood, cultured in vitro, taken after SARS-CoV-2 vaccination. The receptors originated from a human donor who had recovered from COVID-19. CDR3s include the opening cysteine and the closing phenylalanine or tryptophan.

V gene	J gene	CDR3 protein
TRBV5-4	TRBJ1-2	CASSGDRGYGYTF
TRBV7-8	TRBJ1-1	CASSLVQGASTEAFF
TRBV20-1	TRBJ1-5	CSARQGQGQPQHF
TRBV3-1	TRBJ1-3	CASSKGSSPSGNTIYF
TRBV20-1	TRBJ1-6	CSARDQGQGVNSPLHF
TRBV11-2	TRBJ2-2	CASSLVRLAPAGGELFF
TRBV28	TRBJ2-5	CASSYRVGEPQETQYF
TRBV15	TRBJ1-2	CATSRVVFYEGANYGYTF
TRBV29-1	TRBJ1-2	CSVDGGDYGYTF
TRBV6-2/TRBV6-3	TRBJ1-1	CASMGGDTEAFF
TRBV10-1	TRBJ1-1	CASSGRRLVLNTEAFF
TRBV10-3	TRBJ2-2	CATSGGITANTGELFF
TRBV20-1	TRBJ1-4	CSAGMWGTNEKLFF
TRBV30	TRBJ1-1	CAWSDAGRGAVTEAFF
TRBV11-2	TRBJ1-2	CASSPLEGARRGYTF
TRBV6-2/TRBV6-3	TRBJ2-2	CASTFSGRRPDGELFF
TRBV7-8	TRBJ2-2	CASSGLGLYPGELFF